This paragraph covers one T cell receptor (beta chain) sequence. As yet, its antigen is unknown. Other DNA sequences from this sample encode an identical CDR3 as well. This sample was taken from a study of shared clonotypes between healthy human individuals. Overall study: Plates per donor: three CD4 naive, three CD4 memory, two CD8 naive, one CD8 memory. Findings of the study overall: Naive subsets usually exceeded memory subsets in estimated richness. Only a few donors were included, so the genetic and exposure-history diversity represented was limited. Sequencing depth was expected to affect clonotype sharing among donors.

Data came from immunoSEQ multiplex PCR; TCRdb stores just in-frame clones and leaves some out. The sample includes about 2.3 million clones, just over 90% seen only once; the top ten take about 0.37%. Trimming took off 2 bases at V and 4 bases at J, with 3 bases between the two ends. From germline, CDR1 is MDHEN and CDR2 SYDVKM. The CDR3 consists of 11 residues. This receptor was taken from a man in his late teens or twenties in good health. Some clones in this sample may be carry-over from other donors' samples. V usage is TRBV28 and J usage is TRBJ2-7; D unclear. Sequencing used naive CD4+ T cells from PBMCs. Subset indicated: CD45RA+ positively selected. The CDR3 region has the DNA TGTGCCAGCAGTTTAAGATACGAGCAGTACTTC. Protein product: CASSLRYEQYF.